The sequence of this T cell receptor (beta chain) was determined in a study of cytomegalovirus exposure and HLA in healthy donors. With 60 Vbeta and 13 Jbeta primers, the PCR was carried out. Generated by immunoSEQ multiplex PCR, the TCRdb table keeps only in-frame clones and is missing some. This sample has around 63,000 clones, with approximately 79% found just once. Findings and caveats of the study: A missense DCLRE1C variant was associated with V- and J-gene trimming of TCR beta chains in a later analysis, and an independent cohort replicated the association.

Germline CDR1 reads LNHDA; CDR2 reads SQIVND (reference sequence). This CDR3 contains 15 residues. V gave up 2 bases and J gave up 1 base; unmatched junction bases: 2. A remark on this clone: The antigen remains undetermined.

The chain uses TRBV19 and TRBJ1-5; 7 positions agree with TRBD1. This receptor was taken from a woman aged 25 to 39 in good health and CMV-seronegative. The material sequenced was PBMCs. As DNA, the CDR3 is TGTGCCAGTAGTATAACAGGGGACAGCAATCAGCCCCAGCATTTT. Protein sequence: CASSITGDSNQPQHF.